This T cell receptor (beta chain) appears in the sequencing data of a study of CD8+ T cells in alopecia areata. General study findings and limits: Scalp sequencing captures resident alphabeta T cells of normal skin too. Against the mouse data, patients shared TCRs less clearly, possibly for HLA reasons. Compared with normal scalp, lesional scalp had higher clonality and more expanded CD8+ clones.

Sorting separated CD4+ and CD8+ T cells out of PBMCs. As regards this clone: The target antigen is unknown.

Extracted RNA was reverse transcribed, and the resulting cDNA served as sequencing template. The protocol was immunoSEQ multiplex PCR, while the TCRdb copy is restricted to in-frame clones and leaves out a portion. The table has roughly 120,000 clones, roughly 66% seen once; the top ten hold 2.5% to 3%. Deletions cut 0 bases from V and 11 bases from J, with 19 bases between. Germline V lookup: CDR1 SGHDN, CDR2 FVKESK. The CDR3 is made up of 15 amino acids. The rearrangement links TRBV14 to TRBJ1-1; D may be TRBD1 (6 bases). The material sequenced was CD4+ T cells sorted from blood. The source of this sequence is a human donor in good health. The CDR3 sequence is CASSQDPGHPRGAFF. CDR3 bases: TGTGCCAGCAGCCAAGATCCCGGACATCCTAGGGGGGCTTTCTTT.